This T cell receptor beta chain was captured by sequencing in a study of T-cell memory formation after mild COVID-19. This CDR3 spans 13 amino acids. The V end lost 6 bases, the J end lost 5 bases, and 13 bases lay between the germline ends. CDR1 and CDR2 from the germline V gene are SNHLY and FYNNEI. TCRdb redid the calling of the 5' RACE reads with MiXCR, one entry per CDR3 protein. The sample lists approximately 190,000 distinct CDR3 sequences; around 20% were seen once. This clonotype was observed a few times. The chain recombines TRBV2 with TRBJ2-5; perhaps TRBD1 as D (6 bases). The TCR comes from an adult woman who had mild COVID-19 (a few samples of this study predate the infection). Cell type and time point are not known. Sequences were obtained from PBMCs or a T cell subset sorted from them (not recorded which). The CDR3 is CASRNRAGETQYF. The CDR3 coding sequence is TGTGCCAGCAGGAACAGGGCCGGGGAGACCCAGTACTTC.